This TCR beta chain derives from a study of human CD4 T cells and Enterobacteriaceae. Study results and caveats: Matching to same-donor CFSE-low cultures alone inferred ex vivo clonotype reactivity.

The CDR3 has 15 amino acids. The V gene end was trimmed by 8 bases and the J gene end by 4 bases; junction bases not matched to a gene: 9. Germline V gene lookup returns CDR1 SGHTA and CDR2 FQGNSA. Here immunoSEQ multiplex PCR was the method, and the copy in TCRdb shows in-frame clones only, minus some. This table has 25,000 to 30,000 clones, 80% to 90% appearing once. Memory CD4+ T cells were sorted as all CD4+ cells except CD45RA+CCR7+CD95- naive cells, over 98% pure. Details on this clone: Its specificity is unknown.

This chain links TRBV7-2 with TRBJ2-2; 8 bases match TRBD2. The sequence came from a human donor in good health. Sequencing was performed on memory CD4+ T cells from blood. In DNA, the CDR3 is TGTGCCAGCGGGCCGCCTAGCGGGTCCACCGGGGAGCTGTTTTTT. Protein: CASGPPSGSTGELFF. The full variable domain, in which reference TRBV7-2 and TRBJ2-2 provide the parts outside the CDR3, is GAGVSQSPSNKVTEKGKDVELRCDPISGHTALYWYRQSLGQGLEFLIYFQGNSAPDKSGLPSDRFSAERTGGSVSTLTIQRTQQEDSAVYLCASGPPSGSTGELFFGEGSRLTVL.